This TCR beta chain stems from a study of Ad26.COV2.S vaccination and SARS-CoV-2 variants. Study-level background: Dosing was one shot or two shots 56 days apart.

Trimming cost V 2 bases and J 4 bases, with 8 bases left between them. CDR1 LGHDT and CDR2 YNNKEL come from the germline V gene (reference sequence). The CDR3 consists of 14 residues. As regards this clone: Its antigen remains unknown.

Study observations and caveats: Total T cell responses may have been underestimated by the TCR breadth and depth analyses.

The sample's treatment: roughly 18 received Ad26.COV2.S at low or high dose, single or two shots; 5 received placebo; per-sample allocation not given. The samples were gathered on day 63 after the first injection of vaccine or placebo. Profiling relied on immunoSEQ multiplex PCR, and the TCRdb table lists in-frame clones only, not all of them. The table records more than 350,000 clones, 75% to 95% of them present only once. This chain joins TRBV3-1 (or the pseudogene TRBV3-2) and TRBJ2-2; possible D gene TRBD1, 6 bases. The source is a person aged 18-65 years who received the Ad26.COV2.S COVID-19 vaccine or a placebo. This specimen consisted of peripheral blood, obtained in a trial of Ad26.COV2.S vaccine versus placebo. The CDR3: CASSQQGSTGELFF. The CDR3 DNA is TGTGCCAGCAGCCAACAGGGGAGCACCGGGGAGCTGTTTTTT.